Presented here are 31 T cell receptor beta chains from one specimen sequenced in a study of CD8+ T cells in alopecia areata. Sorting of pooled cutaneous lymph node cells was based on CD4, CD8alpha, NKG2D, NKG2ACE and other markers. Extraction and reverse transcription of RNA yielded cDNA as the sequencing template. The assay was immunoSEQ multiplex PCR, and TCRdb's table has in-frame clones only and misses some. This sample carries roughly 260,000 clones, none of them present only once. The source material was CD4+ T cells sorted from a lymph node. These receptors came from a C3H/HeJ mouse with alopecia areata. The mouse line has the MHC haplotype H2-k.

This clone has more than one count but fewer than ten. Genes and germline are mouse. The CDR3 reads CASSPVGANTGQLYF. The sequenced part of the CDR3 DNA is TGTGCCAGCAGCCCCGTGGGGGCAAACACCGGG. V usage is TRBV19 and J usage is TRBJ2-2; TRBD2 is a possible D gene (6 bases). With the read ending 4 residues before the CDR3 end, the germline J gene is used to fill in that end. The CDR3 consists of 15 residues. Germline CDR1 is FNHDT and CDR2 is SITEND (reference sequence). The V and J ends lost 5 bases and 0 bases respectively, with 11 bases between them. The full variable domain, completed using reference TRBV19 and TRBJ2-2, is GGIITQTPKFLIGQEGQKLTLKCQQNFNHDTMYWYRQDSGKGLRLIYYSITENDLQKGDLSEGYDASREKKSSFSLTVTSAQKNEMAVFLCASSPVGANTGQLYFGEGSKLTVL.

On this clone: Gene names are the mouse ones. The read finishes 4 residues shy of the CDR3 end, and the germline J gene is used to complete it. The same CDR3 arises from other DNA sequences in this sample as well. This chain joins TRBV31 and TRBJ2-1; D is possibly TRBD1 (5 bases). The germline V and J ends were trimmed by 5 bases and 1 base, with 6 bases remaining between them. CDR1 GKSSPN and CDR2 SITVG come from the germline V gene. This CDR3 spans 12 amino acids. The CDR3 loop is CAWGQNYAEQFF. Incomplete CDR3 DNA: TGTGCCTGGGGACAAAACTATGCT. Full variable domain (remainder filled in from reference TRBV31 and TRBJ2-1): AQTIHQWPVAEIKAVGSPLSLGCTIKGKSSPNLYWYWQATGGTLQQLFYSITVGQVESVVQLNLSASRPKDDQFILSTEKLLLSHSGFYLCAWGQNYAEQFFGPGTRLTVL.

The sample holds a few counts of this clone. The genes and germline here are from mouse. Read coverage stops 4 residues before the CDR3 terminus; the germline J gene supplies the remainder. The chain has TRBV1 and TRBJ2-5; 13 bases are shared with TRBD2. Germline CDR1 and CDR2: NSQYPW and LRSPGD (reference sequence). The CDR3 is 16 residues long. V lost 6 bases and J lost 3; bases outside the gene matches: 6. The chain's CDR3 is CTCRPRDWGGQDTQYF. The sequenced CDR3 bases are TGCACCTGCAGACCCCGGGACTGGGGGGGACAAGAC. Combining the CDR3 with reference TRBV1 and TRBJ2-5 gives the whole variable domain VTLLEQNPRWRLVPRGQAVNLRCILKNSQYPWMSWYQQDLQKQLQWLFTLRSPGDKEVKSLPGADYLATRVTDTELRLQVANMSQGRTLYCTCRPRDWGGQDTQYFGPGTRLLVL.

This clone has more than one count but fewer than ten. Here the gene names and germline are mouse. From the germline J gene comes the end of the CDR3, since the read stops 4 residues before it. V is TRBV13-2 and J is TRBJ2-4, with 14 nucleotides matching TRBD2. CDR1 is NNHNN and CDR2 is SYGAGS in the germline V gene (reference sequence). Unmatched junction bases numbered 2, after V lost 3 bases and J lost 2 bases. This CDR3 comprises 16 residues. Partial CDR3 DNA: TGTGCCAGCGGTGGGGACTGGGGGGGCAATCAAAAC. Amino acids: CASGGDWGGNQN. The whole CDR3 protein is CASGGDWGGNQNTLYF.

In this sample, this clone turned up a few times. The gene names given are mouse names. The sequenced fragment ends 4 residues before the CDR3 boundary, so the rest is inferred from the germline J gene. Within the sample, other DNA sequences also encode this same CDR3. This chain links TRBV5 with TRBJ2-3, with 10 bases matching TRBD1. CDR3 length: 16 residues. Germline CDR1 reads LGHNA; CDR2 reads YNLKQL (reference sequence). With 4 bases clipped from V and 1 base from J, the junction kept 5 bases outside the gene matches. The CDR3 sequence: CASSPRDRGGAETLYF. CDR3 DNA, as far as it was read: TGTGCCAGCAGCCCCCGGGACAGGGGTGGTGCAGAA.

On this clone itself: Mouse gene names apply. Read sequence stops 4 residues before the CDR3 end, and the germline J gene provides the missing end. Within the sample, other DNA sequences also encode this same CDR3. This sequence joins TRBV13-1 and TRBJ2-1; 12 bases agree with TRBD2. V lost 3 bases and J lost 4; bases outside the gene matches: 2. The CDR3 runs to 15 residues. Per the germline V gene, CDR1 is NSHNY and CDR2 is SYGAGN. CDR3 DNA (partial): TGTGCCAGCAGTGGGACTGGGGGGGTGTATGCT. It translates to CASSGTGGVYA. The entire CDR3 sequence reads CASSGTGGVYAEQFF.

Note on this clone: Gene names and germline refer to mouse. CDR3 protein: CASTPGGANTGQLYF. The CDR3 bases that were read are TGTGCCAGCACCCCGGGGGGGGCAAACACCGGG. The V and J genes are TRBV19 and TRBJ2-2, with 7 bases fitting TRBD2. The CDR3 is cut off 4 residues early in the read; its end comes from the germline J gene. Germline trimming cut 6 bases from V and 0 bases from J; bases unmatched to any gene: 5. Germline CDR1 is FNHDT and CDR2 is SITEND (reference sequence). CDR3 length: 15 amino acids.

This clone appeared a few times. All gene names here are mouse names. Coverage ceases 4 residues before the CDR3 finishes, and the germline J gene fills in the end. The chain is built from TRBV1 and TRBJ2-5, with unresolved D. Germline V CDR1 and CDR2: NSQYPW, LRSPGD (reference sequence). This CDR3 has 13 amino acids. The CDR3 loop reads CTCSADYKDTQYF. The CDR3 DNA, read in part, is TGCACCTGCAGTGCAGATTACAAAGAC.

This clone was seen a handful of times. The listed genes are named as in mouse. CDR3 amino acids: CAWSRQGRDTGQLYF. CDR3 DNA, as far as it was read: TGTGCCTGGAGTCGACAGGGGAGGGACACCGGG. The chain recombines TRBV31 with TRBJ2-2; 8 bases are shared with TRBD1. The CDR3 end lies 4 residues beyond the end of the read and is filled in from the germline J gene. The CDR3 has 15 residues. CDR1 and CDR2 (germline): GKSSPN, SITVG. V was pared by 1 base and J by 3 bases, with 4 bases of the junction left unmatched.

This clone was seen more than once but under ten times. Mouse gene names and germline throughout. The read ends 4 residues shy of where the CDR3 ends; the end is completed using the germline J gene. The gene calls are TRBV17 and TRBJ1-1; D is possibly TRBD1 (6 bases). The CDR3 contains 14 residues. Trimming cost V 2 bases and J 4 bases, with 11 bases left between them. CDR1 and CDR2 (germline): MNHDT, YYDKIL. The part of the CDR3 DNA that was read is TGTGCTAGCAGTAGAATGGGGGGCGGCACA. Its protein product is CASSRMGGGT. The full CDR3 sequence reads CASSRMGGGTEVFF. Supplemented by reference TRBV17 and TRBJ1-1, the full variable domain reads DTTVKQNPRYKLARVGKPVNLICSQTMNHDTMYWYQKKPNQAPKLLLFYYDKILNREADTFEKFQSSRPNNSFCSLYIGSAGLEYSAMYLCASSRMGGGTEVFFGKGTRLTVV.

Turning to this clone: Germline and genes: mouse. Sequencing ends 4 residues short of the CDR3 end; the germline J gene provides the rest. The J gene is TRBJ2-3, the V gene TRBV19, with TRBD2 identical over 7 bases. Germline V lookup: CDR1 FNHDT, CDR2 SITEND (reference sequence). This CDR3 has 15 residues. Trimming removed 5 bases from V and 2 bases from J; junction bases left unmatched: 8. The sequenced part of the CDR3 DNA is TGTGCCAGCAGCATCTCCTGGGGGACTGCAGAA. It codes for CASSISWGTAE. The whole CDR3 sequence reads CASSISWGTAETLYF.

This clone was picked up a small number of times. The listed genes are named as in mouse. The sequenced fragment ends 4 residues before the CDR3 boundary, so the rest is inferred from the germline J gene. The chain uses TRBV5 and TRBJ1-1; 7 bases line up with TRBD1. The CDR3 extends over 16 amino acids. Germline trimming cut 4 bases from V and 0 bases from J; bases unmatched to any gene: 8. Germline V lookup: CDR1 LGHNA, CDR2 YNLKQL (reference sequence). The sequenced CDR3 bases are TGTGCCAGCAGCCGCCGGGACAGAGGGACAAACACA. Amino acids: CASSRRDRGTNT. The CDR3 as a whole reads CASSRRDRGTNTEVFF.

Concerning this clone itself: A junction boundary mismatches the germline segment, possibly from a read error. The gene names given are mouse names. The sequenced fragment ends 4 residues before the CDR3 boundary, so the rest is inferred from the germline J gene. The chain joins TRBV19 to TRBJ2-1, with a possible D match to TRBD2 (7 bases). CDR1 is FNHDT, CDR2 SITEND, per germline (reference sequence). The CDR3 extends over 16 amino acids. The CDR3 spells CASSIGGAGNFAEQFF. CDR3 bases read: TGTGCCAGCAGTATAGGGGGGGCGGGGAACTTTGCT.

On this clone: Gene and germline names: mouse. The read is 4 residues too short to cover the CDR3 end, so that end is filled in from the germline J gene. The rearrangement joins TRBV4 to TRBJ2-4; D is unclear. The V gene lost 3 bases and the J gene lost 0 bases, with 4 bases spanning the gap. The germline V gene encodes CDR1 LGHDT and CDR2 YNNKQL (reference sequence). The length of the CDR3 is 13 residues. The sequenced CDR3 bases are TGTGCCAGCAGCTATTCTAGTCAAAAC. Translated, it gives CASSYSSQN. The entire CDR3 protein reads CASSYSSQNTLYF.

Worth noting for this clone: Genes here carry mouse names. The DNA read from the CDR3 is TGTGCCAGCAGCCAAGATTCCAGGAACACCGGG. Its translation: CASSQDSRNTG. The full CDR3 reads CASSQDSRNTGQLYF. The chain joins TRBV5 to TRBJ2-2; D remains ambiguous. Sequencing ends 4 residues short of the CDR3 end; the germline J gene provides the rest. CDR3 length: 15 residues. V was cut by 0 bases and J by 2 bases, with 7 bases left in between. CDR1 is LGHNA and CDR2 is YNLKQL in the germline V gene (reference sequence).

Note on this clone: Genes here carry mouse names. Coverage ceases 4 residues before the CDR3 finishes, and the germline J gene fills in the end. In the same sample, other DNA sequences code for this CDR3. This rearrangement joins TRBV31 to TRBJ2-2; 8 positions agree with TRBD2. Germline V lookup: CDR1 GKSSPN, CDR2 SITVG. The trim removed 0 bases at V and 1 base at J, leaving 1 base unmatched. This CDR3 spans 15 amino acids. The CDR3: CAWSLTGGNTGQLYF. The CDR3 bases that were read are TGTGCCTGGAGTCTAACTGGGGGAAACACCGGG.

This clone was found a few times. Gene names denote mouse genes. The CDR3 extends 4 residues past the end of the read, so its final part is completed from the germline J gene. Other DNA variants within this sample encode the same CDR3. The chain links TRBV31 to TRBJ2-2, with D perhaps TRBD1 (5 bases). The V and J ends lost 1 base and 0 bases respectively, with 6 bases between them. The CDR3 runs to 14 residues. Germline V gives CDR1 GKSSPN, CDR2 SITVG. The covered CDR3 bases are TGTGCCTGGAGTCGGACAACAAACACCGGG. Translated: CAWSRTTNTG. The CDR3 in its entirety is CAWSRTTNTGQLYF.

At least ten counts were recorded for this clone. Gene and germline names: mouse. The missing CDR3 end, 4 residues past where the read stops, is filled in from the germline J gene. This same CDR3 is encoded by further DNA sequences in the sample. This chain connects TRBV13-1 to TRBJ2-4, with TRBD1 matching over 10 bases. Trimming removed 4 bases from V and 0 bases from J; junction bases left unmatched: 2. The CDR3 sequence is 15 residues long. Germline V lookup: CDR1 NSHNY, CDR2 SYGAGN. CDR3 DNA, as far as it was read: TGTGCCAGCAGTCGGGACAGGGGTAGTCAAAAC. Protein product: CASSRDRGSQN. From start to end, the CDR3 is CASSRDRGSQNTLYF.

This clone was seen a handful of times. Genes and germline are mouse. The read terminates 4 residues ahead of where the CDR3 ends, so the germline J gene completes it. The rearrangement joins TRBV19 to TRBJ2-1; TRBD1 is a possible D gene (5 bases). Between the trimmed V and J ends, which lost 3 bases and 4 bases, there was a span of 14 bases. CDR3 size: 15 residues. Germline assignment: CDR1 FNHDT and CDR2 SITEND (reference sequence). The sequenced CDR3 bases are TGTGCCAGCAGTACGTTCGGGGAGGGGTATGCT. Its translation: CASSTFGEGYA. The entire CDR3 protein is CASSTFGEGYAEQFF.

Of note for this clone: Gene names and germline refer to mouse. The CDR3 extends 4 residues past the end of the read, so its final part is completed from the germline J gene. This rearrangement joins TRBV13-3 to TRBJ2-1; no reliable D call. CDR1 is NNHDY, CDR2 SYVADS, per germline. The CDR3 is 13 residues long. V was shortened by 0 bases and J by 6 bases, with 7 bases between the two germline ends. CDR3 residues: CASSDAPGAEQFF. The sequenced CDR3 bases are TGTGCCAGCAGTGATGCACCTGGTGCT.

This clone was observed a handful of times. Mouse gene names and germline throughout. The sequence runs out 3 residues before the end of the CDR3; the remainder is reconstructed from the germline J gene. Different DNA sequences within this sample yield the same CDR3. The gene calls are TRBV19 and TRBJ1-6; D gene unclear. TRBJ1-6 is an open reading frame, and its role is uncertain. V was clipped by 2 bases and J by 7 bases, with 10 bases between them. Looked up from germline, CDR1 is FNHDT and CDR2 is SITEND (reference sequence). The CDR3 is made up of 14 amino acids. CDR3 region: CASSIWGGNSPLYF. Partial CDR3 DNA: TGTGCCAGCAGTATCTGGGGAGGGAATTCGCCC.

Only a few counts were recorded for this clone. The listed genes are named as in mouse. The CDR3 end is not reached by the read, which stops 4 residues before it; the germline J gene fills it in. The identical CDR3 is also encoded by other nucleotide sequences in the sample. The chain combines TRBV13-1 with TRBJ2-5; D is perhaps TRBD2 (6 bases). Deletions cut 1 base from V and 0 bases from J, with 9 bases between. CDR1 NSHNY and CDR2 SYGAGN come from the germline V gene. The CDR3 is 15 residues long. The CDR3 loop reads CASSDLGPNQDTQYF. The CDR3 bases that were read are TGTGCCAGCAGTGATCTGGGGCCGAACCAAGAC.

This clone was counted only a few times. Genes and germline are mouse. The CDR3 extends 4 residues past the end of the read, so its final part is completed from the germline J gene. This rearrangement joins TRBV17 to TRBJ2-1; TRBD2 agrees at 11 bases. Germline trimming cut 6 bases from V and 1 base from J; bases unmatched to any gene: 2. The CDR3 runs to 15 residues. Germline CDR1 MNHDT, CDR2 YYDKIL. CDR3 region: CASRRLGGNYAEQFF. The CDR3 bases that were read are TGTGCTAGCAGGAGACTGGGGGGGAACTATGCT.

Comment on this clone: Gene names denote mouse genes. The read finishes 4 residues shy of the CDR3 end, and the germline J gene is used to complete it. The rearrangement links TRBV13-1 to TRBJ2-7; possible D gene TRBD2, 6 bases. Germline loops: CDR1 NSHNY, CDR2 SYGAGN. The V end lost 1 base, the J end lost 0 bases, and 11 bases lay between the germline ends. The CDR3 totals 15 residues. The DNA read from the CDR3 is TGTGCCAGCAGTGATTTTCTGGGGCCCTCCTAT. Encoded protein: CASSDFLGPSY. The whole CDR3 protein reads CASSDFLGPSYEQYF.

As regards this clone: Gene names and germline match the mouse. The read halts 4 residues ahead of the CDR3 end, with the missing end drawn from the germline J gene. The J gene is TRBJ1-2, the V gene TRBV13-3, with TRBD1 identical over 8 bases. Germline CDR1 and CDR2: NNHDY and SYVADS. Trimming cost V 1 base and J 0 bases; bases outside gene matches: 2. The CDR3 runs to 15 residues. The sequenced CDR3 bases are TGTGCCAGCAGTGATCCACAGGGGGCAAACTCC. Translating gives CASSDPQGANS. The full-length CDR3 reads as CASSDPQGANSDYTF.

As to this clone: Mouse gene names and germline throughout. Sequencing ends 4 residues short of the CDR3 end; the germline J gene provides the rest. The chain combines TRBV31 with TRBJ1-2; tentative D call: TRBD1 (6 bases). CDR1 and CDR2 from the germline V gene are GKSSPN and SITVG. CDR3 size: 13 residues. The DNA read from the CDR3 is TGTGCCTGGAGTGCACAGGGAGAATCC. Protein product: CAWSAQGES. From start to end, the CDR3 is CAWSAQGESDYTF.

This clone was counted a few times. Genes and germline come from the mouse. The observed sequence ends 4 residues before the CDR3 terminus, with the missing tail filled in from the germline J gene. The chain joins TRBV1 to TRBJ2-5; tentatively, D is TRBD1 (6 bases). Germline CDR1 NSQYPW, CDR2 LRSPGD (reference sequence). CDR3 length equals 16 residues. V was shortened by 3 bases and J by 2 bases, with 15 bases between the two germline ends. CDR3 residues: CTCSAYSGTPQDTQYF. The DNA read from the CDR3 is TGCACCTGCAGTGCCTATTCCGGGACACCCCAAGAC. Filled out from reference TRBV1 and TRBJ2-5, the complete variable domain reads VTLLEQNPRWRLVPRGQAVNLRCILKNSQYPWMSWYQQDLQKQLQWLFTLRSPGDKEVKSLPGADYLATRVTDTELRLQVANMSQGRTLYCTCSAYSGTPQDTQYFGPGTRLLVL.

There are many counts of this clone. Genes here carry mouse names. The CDR3 goes on 4 residues after the read ends, and that part is filled in from the germline J gene. The gene calls are TRBV17 and TRBJ2-3, with D possibly matching TRBD2 (6 bases). This CDR3 spans 16 amino acids. The V end lost 0 bases, the J end lost 0 bases, and 10 bases lay between the germline ends. Germline V lookup: CDR1 MNHDT, CDR2 YYDKIL. This CDR3 reads CASSRDTGSSAETLYF. The covered CDR3 bases are TGTGCTAGCAGTAGAGATACTGGGTCTAGTGCAGAA. Full variable domain (remainder filled in from reference TRBV17 and TRBJ2-3): DTTVKQNPRYKLARVGKPVNLICSQTMNHDTMYWYQKKPNQAPKLLLFYYDKILNREADTFEKFQSSRPNNSFCSLYIGSAGLEYSAMYLCASSRDTGSSAETLYFGSGTRLTVL.

In this sample, this clone turned up a few times. All gene names here are mouse names. The read terminates 4 residues before the CDR3 end, so the remaining end is supplied by the germline J gene. Other DNA sequences in this specimen translate into the identical CDR3. V usage is TRBV4 and J usage is TRBJ1-2; TRBD1 is a possible D gene (5 bases). CDR1 LGHDT and CDR2 YNNKQL come from the germline V gene (reference sequence). The length of the CDR3 is 12 residues. CDR3 amino acids: CASSLQGSDYTF. The sequenced part of the CDR3 DNA is TGTGCCAGCAGCCTTCAGGGATCC.

This clone has more than one count but fewer than ten. Mouse gene names apply. The CDR3 end falls 4 residues outside the read, so it is completed with the germline J gene. V is TRBV5 and J is TRBJ2-2, with TRBD1 identical over 12 bases. Germline V gene sequence: CDR1 LGHNA, CDR2 YNLKQL (reference sequence). The CDR3 has 16 amino acids. CDR3 DNA (partial): TGTGCCAGCAGCCGCATCGGGACAGGGGGCGGCGGG. Encoded protein: CASSRIGTGGGG. In full, the CDR3 is CASSRIGTGGGGQLYF.

There are a few counts of this clone. The gene symbols are mouse symbols. CDR3 sequence reads: CASSWGDYAEQFF. CDR3 bases read: TGTGCCAGCAGTTGGGGGGACTATGCT. This chain connects TRBV13-1 to TRBJ2-1, with 7 bases aligning to TRBD2. The observed sequence ends 4 residues before the CDR3 terminus, with the missing tail filled in from the germline J gene. This CDR3 comprises 13 residues. Trimming took 4 bases from V and 2 from J; bases not matched to a gene: 0. Per the germline V gene, CDR1 is NSHNY and CDR2 is SYGAGN.